The T cell receptor beta chain described here comes from a study of cytotoxic CD8 clonotypes in ibrutinib-treated CLL (dated by TCRdb to 2020 to 2022). Regarding the research as a whole: The cohort was composed of about 10 relapsed/refractory and fewer than 16 treatment-naive patients; IGHV unmutated status was identified in some 17 patients. Partial responses were observed in some 24 patients and complete responses in 2; after a median follow-up of around 68 months, remission was maintained in roughly 15 patients and progression was observed in approximately 12. Response samples were taken after a median of 12 months on treatment, ranging from about 6 to 40 months. Samples averaged roughly 260,000 productive templates and just under 95,000 productive rearrangements. Of the approximately 91 people in the trial, 25 to 30 had longitudinal samples available. Cryopreserved peripheral blood mononuclear cells were collected at three points: before therapy, at response, and at either sustained remission or disease progression. Every remission and progressive disease sample was obtained while ibrutinib was still being received by the patients. The investigation overall reported the following: Sustained-remission and progressing patients did not have matched sampling times, and lymph node repertoires were not examined. At baseline, clonality was higher than in age-matched healthy donors and showed a strong correlation with circulating CD8+ T-cell counts. An increase in clonality was observed at ibrutinib response, with clonality remaining stable during sustained remission and falling back toward baseline at progression. Public clonotypes were rare and either contracted or stayed stable during treatment, and the rise in clonality at ibrutinib response reflected the expansion of private clonotypes.

Inclusive of the bounding cysteine and phenylalanine, the CDR3 is 16 residues long. Left in the record is the CDR3 DNA by itself, 48 bases read in frame from the first base. CDR1 LNHDA and CDR2 SQIVND are derived from the germline V gene (reference sequence). Germline trimming: 9 bases from V, 9 bases from J; junction bases outside gene matches: 21. The time point tag for this specimen amounts to: less than 30 months on ibrutinib. For TCR beta library preparation, 1.5 to 2 micrograms of genomic DNA were extracted from the cryopreserved PBMCs. Longitudinal blood samples from CLL patients on ibrutinib monotherapy underwent high-throughput TCR beta sequencing. The patients took part in an open-label, single-center phase 2 trial of ibrutinib monotherapy. With regard to this clone: Which antigen it targets is not known. No much larger clone is present one base from it, and per-base qualities are unavailable.

On a MiSeq, deep resolution sequencing aimed for a depth between 1 in 1 million and 1 in 200,000 T cells, with each clonotype covered 10x on average. The immunoSEQ hsTCRB Kit was used to generate the TCR beta libraries. Processing in the source paper ran as follows. Data were analyzed with ImmunoSEQ Data Assistant and ImmunoSEQ Analyzer, with V, D and J genes assigned per IMGT definitions. Clonality, which ranges from 0 to 1, was calculated by subtracting the normalized Shannon entropy of productive rearrangement frequencies from one. Only overrepresented clonotypes making up at least 0.05% of the repertoire of each patient were included in the public clonotype analysis. Approximately 12 age-matched healthy donor repertoires from immuneACCESS were used as controls for clonality. TCRdb re-hosts the immuneACCESS table, in-frame sequences only. Its copies lack some clones; in the studies checked, an unresolved V gene accounts for under half of them, and the cause for the rest is not known. For V, J and clone size, that table is used; D and trimming come from the DNA. Counted in this sample were about 130,000 clones; 80% to 90% of them appeared once. In total, the top ten clones hold about 1.9% of the sample.

The V gene is TRBV19 and the J gene is TRBJ2-7; 9 of the junction bases match TRBD1. The sequenced sample was PBMCs, obtained after 24 months of ibrutinib treatment. The TCR originated in a human donor with chronic lymphocytic leukemia. This receptor carries the CDR3 CASSTGTGPSPPGQYF. In nucleotide form, the sequence is TGTGCCAGCAGCACCGGGACAGGGCCCAGCCCCCCGGGGCAGTACTTC.